Following are 6 T cell receptor beta chains from one sample sequenced in a study of T-cell memory formation after mild COVID-19. TCRdb reprocessed the 5' RACE reads with MiXCR, giving one entry per CDR3 protein. Of about 350,000 distinct CDR3 sequences listed, approximately 13% are singletons. Sequencing was done on a sample of PBMCs or a T cell subset sorted from them (not recorded which). These receptor sequences come from a man aged 18 to 30 who had mild COVID-19 (a few samples of this study predate the infection). Cell type and time point are not known.

This clonotype was seen a handful of times. The chain has TRBV11-1 and TRBJ1-6; D is possibly TRBD1 (5 bases). This CDR3 has 15 residues. V lost 5 bases to trimming and J lost 4 bases, with 12 bases between them. Germline V gene sequence: CDR1 SGHAT, CDR2 FQDESV (reference sequence). DNA for the CDR3: TGTGCCAGCAGCGCCCGGGACGGGTATAATTCACCCCTCCACTTT. Its protein product is CASSARDGYNSPLHF.

This clonotype was found a few times. The chain links TRBV20-1 to TRBJ1-1; weak D call: TRBD1 (6 bases). V was clipped by 6 bases and J by 1 base, with 15 bases between them. Germline loops: CDR1 DFQATT, CDR2 SNEGSKA (reference sequence). There are 14 residues in the CDR3. CDR3 DNA sequence: TGCAGTGCCTCGGACAGAAAGACGAACACTGAAGCTTTCTTT. It is translated as CSASDRKTNTEAFF.

The V call is TRBV20-1, the J call TRBJ1-5; 10 bases match TRBD1. Germline trimming cut 6 bases from V and 1 base from J; bases unmatched to any gene: 9. This CDR3 comprises 16 residues. CDR1 is DFQATT, CDR2 SNEGSKA, per germline (reference sequence). CDR3 loop: CSAIRTGGTSNQPQHF. The DNA of the CDR3 is TGCAGTGCAATCCGGACAGGGGGTACGAGCAATCAGCCCCAGCATTTT.

The chain couples TRBV5-6 to TRBJ1-2; 7 bases align to TRBD1. Losses at the gene ends were 2 bases for V and 5 bases for J; bases not matched to a gene: 6. Looked up from germline, CDR1 is SGHDT and CDR2 is YYEEEE. The CDR3 runs to 14 residues. The CDR3 bases are TGTGCCAGCAGCTTAAGGACAGGAATGTATGGCTACACCTTC. Protein sequence: CASSLRTGMYGYTF.

This clonotype was counted a few times. The CDR3 here is CASSLGSAGGAFEKLFF. The CDR3, as DNA: TGTGCCAGCAGCTTAGGCTCGGCGGGAGGGGCCTTTGAAAAACTGTTTTTT. The rearrangement links TRBV11-2 to TRBJ1-4, with a possible D match to TRBD1 (5 bases). Trimming shortened V by 1 base and J by 7 bases, and 19 bases separated the two germline ends. Looked up from germline, CDR1 is SGHAT and CDR2 is FQNNGV. The CDR3 is 17 residues long.

In this sample, this clonotype turned up a few times. The CDR3 DNA is TGTGCCAGCATTAGGCTAGCGGGGGGATCCTACGAGCAGTACTTC. This sequence encodes CASIRLAGGSYEQYF. The rearrangement joins TRBV6-5 to TRBJ2-7; the match to TRBD2 covers 11 bases. V gave up 7 bases and J gave up 1 base; unmatched junction bases: 6. The germline V gene has CDR1 MNHEY and CDR2 SVGAGI. The CDR3 covers 15 residues.